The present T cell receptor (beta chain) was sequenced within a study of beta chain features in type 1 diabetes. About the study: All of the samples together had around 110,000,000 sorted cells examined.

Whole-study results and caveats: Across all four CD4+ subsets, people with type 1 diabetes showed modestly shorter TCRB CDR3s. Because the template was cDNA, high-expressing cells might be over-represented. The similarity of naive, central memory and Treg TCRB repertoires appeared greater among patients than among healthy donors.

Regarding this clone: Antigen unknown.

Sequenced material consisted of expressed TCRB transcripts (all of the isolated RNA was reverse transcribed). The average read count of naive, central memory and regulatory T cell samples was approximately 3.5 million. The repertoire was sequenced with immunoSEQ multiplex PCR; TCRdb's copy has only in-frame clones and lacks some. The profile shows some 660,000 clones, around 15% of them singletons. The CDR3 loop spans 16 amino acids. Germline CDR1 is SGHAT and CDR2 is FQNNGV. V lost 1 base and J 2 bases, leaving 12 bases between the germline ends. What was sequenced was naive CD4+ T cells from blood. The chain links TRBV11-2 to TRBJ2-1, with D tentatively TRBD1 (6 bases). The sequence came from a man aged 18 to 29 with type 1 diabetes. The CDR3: CASSLVFGQTYNEQFF. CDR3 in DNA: TGTGCCAGCAGCTTAGTCTTTGGACAGACCTACAATGAGCAGTTCTTC.